The 30 T cell receptor beta chains listed next were all sequenced from one sample in a study of cytomegalovirus exposure and HLA in healthy donors. Both 60 Vbeta primers and 13 Jbeta primers went into the PCR. Produced via immunoSEQ multiplex PCR; TCRdb's table is partial and in-frame only. The data contain tens of thousands of clones, around three fifths of them singletons. Sequences were obtained from PBMCs. These receptors were collected from a woman in her thirties or forties in good health and CMV-seropositive.

The chain has TRBV5-6 and TRBJ2-6; 7 bases match TRBD1. The CDR3 covers 18 residues. CDR1 and CDR2 (germline): SGHDT, YYEEEE. The trim removed 4 bases at V and 3 bases at J, leaving 13 bases unmatched. CDR3 region: CASSPVGQSFFGANVLTF. CDR3 in DNA: TGTGCCAGCAGCCCAGTGGGACAGTCCTTTTTTGGGGCCAACGTCCTGACTTTC.

The chain has TRBV29-1 and TRBJ2-7; TRBD1 agrees at 8 bases. J gave up 1 base and V 6 bases, and 8 bases lay outside the gene matches. This CDR3 has 14 residues. Germline CDR1 and CDR2: SQVTM and ANQGSEA. The CDR3 coding sequence is TGCAGCGTCGCAGACAGGGGTCTTTCCTACGAGCAGTACTTC. Translating gives CSVADRGLSYEQYF.

The sample holds a few counts of this clone. This chain uses TRBV9 with TRBJ2-2; no firm D call. The CDR3 length is 14 residues. From germline, CDR1 is SGDLS and CDR2 YYNGEE. The V and J ends lost 4 bases and 0 bases respectively, with 7 bases between them. CDR3 amino acids: CASSPPANTGELFF. The CDR3 DNA reads TGTGCCAGCAGCCCCCCCGCGAACACCGGGGAGCTGTTTTTT.

The chain combines TRBV7-2 with TRBJ2-2, with TRBD2 as a possible D gene (6 bases). Trimming took 4 bases from V and 3 from J, leaving 12 bases between them. This CDR3 is built from 15 residues. Per germline, CDR1 SGHTA and CDR2 FQGNSA. As DNA, the CDR3 is TGTGCCAGCAGCTCTACGGGAGTCCACACCGGGGAGCTGTTTTTT. It yields the protein CASSSTGVHTGELFF.

The J gene is TRBJ2-7, the V gene TRBV4-3; the match to TRBD2 covers 10 bases. This CDR3 comprises 15 residues. V was pared by 2 bases and J by 1 base, with 2 bases of the junction left unmatched. CDR1 is LGHNA, CDR2 YSLEER, per germline. The CDR3 sequence: CASSQLAGDSYEQYF. CDR3 nucleotide sequence: TGCGCCAGCAGCCAACTAGCGGGAGATTCCTACGAGCAGTACTTC.

This clone was seen once. This chain uses TRBV19 with TRBJ1-1, with D perhaps TRBD1 (6 bases). Trimming stripped 7 bases from V and 2 bases from J, with 17 bases between. The CDR3 runs 15 residues. Germline CDR1 and CDR2: LNHDA and SQIVND (reference sequence). The DNA of the CDR3 is TGTGCCAGTACACGGGGCAGCGGGGGCAACACTGAAGCTTTCTTT. This codes for CASTRGSGGNTEAFF.

V usage is TRBV11-2 and J usage is TRBJ1-4; 10 bases align to TRBD1. Germline V gene sequence: CDR1 SGHAT, CDR2 FQNNGV. This CDR3 is 14 amino acids long. With 5 bases clipped from V and 7 bases from J, the junction kept 4 bases outside the gene matches. As DNA, the CDR3 is TGTGCCAGCAGCACCGGACAGGGGGGTGAAAAACTGTTTTTT. It is translated as CASSTGQGGEKLFF.

The chain is built from TRBV9 and TRBJ1-1; D remains ambiguous. V was clipped by 4 bases and J by 5 bases, with 24 bases between them. This CDR3 region has 17 residues. Germline values: CDR1 SGDLS, CDR2 YYNGEE. CDR3 bases: TGTGCCAGCAGCCTCACACTACAACCCGTGACGGGTACTGAAGCTTTCTTT. Encoded protein: CASSLTLQPVTGTEAFF.

The chain joins TRBV5-6 to TRBJ2-3; perhaps TRBD2 as D (6 bases). V was trimmed by 5 bases and J by 0 bases, leaving 13 bases between them. Looked up from germline, CDR1 is SGHDT and CDR2 is YYEEEE. The CDR3 extends over 15 amino acids. CDR3 loop: CASSYPGDSTDTQYF. The CDR3 coding sequence is TGTGCCAGCAGTTACCCGGGAGACAGCACAGATACGCAGTATTTT.

Only one count was recorded for this clone. J is TRBJ2-7 and V is TRBV18; weak D call: TRBD1 (6 bases). The CDR3 has 12 residues. The germline gives CDR1 KGHSH, CDR2 LQKENI. Trimming took off 6 bases at V and 5 bases at J, with 11 bases between the two ends. CDR3 sequence (DNA): TGTGCCAGCTCCCCAGGGGCGAACGAGCAGTACTTC. It is translated as CASSPGANEQYF.

The chain couples TRBV28 to TRBJ1-1, with D possibly matching TRBD1 (6 bases). Trimming shortened V by 5 bases and J by 6 bases, and 16 bases separated the two germline ends. Germline values: CDR1 MDHEN, CDR2 SYDVKM. This CDR3 has 14 amino acids. CDR3: CASSSNRETAEAFF. CDR3 sequence (DNA): TGTGCCAGCAGTAGCAACAGGGAGACGGCTGAAGCTTTCTTT. Variable domain in full (rest from reference TRBV28 and TRBJ1-1): DVKVTQSSRYLVKRTGEKVFLECVQDMDHENMFWYRQDPGLGLRLIYFSYDVKMKEKGDIPEGYSVSREKKERFSLILESASTNQTSMYLCASSSNRETAEAFFGQGTRLTVV.

This clone was seen more than once but under ten times. The rearrangement links TRBV7-8 to TRBJ2-7, with a tentative D call TRBD2 (5 bases). The germline CDR1 and CDR2 sequences are SGHVS and FQNEAQ. There are 15 residues in the CDR3. The V gene lost 0 bases and the J gene lost 2 bases, with 11 bases spanning the gap. This CDR3 reads CASSLARGSTYEQYF. CDR3 bases: TGTGCCAGCAGCTTAGCACGTGGGAGTACCTACGAGCAGTACTTC.

The chain combines TRBV6-5 with TRBJ1-1, with D possibly TRBD1 on 6 matching bases. Germline CDR1 is MNHEY and CDR2 is SVGAGI. The V gene lost 0 bases and the J gene lost 4 bases, with 9 bases spanning the gap. The CDR3 has 14 amino acids. DNA of the CDR3: TGTGCCAGCAGTTACTCGATACAGGGCACTGAAGCTTTCTTT. Its translation is CASSYSIQGTEAFF.

J is TRBJ1-1 and V is TRBV6-1, with D possibly being TRBD1 (6 bases). Trimming cost V 0 bases and J 1 base, with 12 bases left between them. This CDR3 contains 16 residues. CDR1 is MNHNS, CDR2 SASEGT, per germline. Here the CDR3 reads CASSEALLRGNTEAFF. CDR3 DNA sequence: TGTGCCAGCAGTGAAGCGCTTCTCAGGGGGAACACTGAAGCTTTCTTT.

The chain couples TRBV28 to TRBJ2-7, with 7 positions matching TRBD1. Germline values: CDR1 MDHEN, CDR2 SYDVKM. The junction had 10 bases not matched to a gene; V was cut back by 5 bases and J by 6 bases. The CDR3 loop spans 14 amino acids. The CDR3 here is CASSPTDRDGEQYF. CDR3 in DNA: TGTGCCAGCAGTCCCACTGACAGGGACGGCGAGCAGTACTTC.

The V call is TRBV6-5, the J call TRBJ1-5; TRBD1 might be the D (6 bases). The CDR3 contains 15 residues. The ends were cut back, 5 bases at V and 2 bases at J, with 13 bases in the middle. Germline V CDR1 and CDR2: MNHEY, SVGAGI. The CDR3 reads CASSPGDSGNQPQHF. In DNA form, the CDR3 reads TGTGCCAGCAGTCCAGGGGATTCGGGCAATCAGCCCCAGCATTTT.

V gene TRBV25-1 combines with J gene TRBJ1-2, with 8 bases aligning to TRBD1. The CDR3 is 17 residues long. Germline assignment: CDR1 MGHDK and CDR2 SYGVNS. With 3 bases clipped from V and 2 bases from J, the junction kept 11 bases outside the gene matches. The CDR3: CASSDSRGRGRNYGYTF. The CDR3 DNA reads TGTGCCAGCAGTGATAGCAGGGGGCGAGGAAGAAACTATGGCTACACCTTC.

This sequence joins TRBV5-8 and TRBJ2-1, with D possibly TRBD2 on 5 matching bases. CDR3 length: 15 amino acids. Germline CDR1 SGHTS, CDR2 YDEGEE. The V gene lost 4 bases and the J gene lost 2 bases, with 13 bases spanning the gap. The CDR3 loop is CASSRLGLTYNEQFF. Here the CDR3 DNA reads TGTGCCAGCAGCAGGTTAGGACTCACCTACAATGAGCAGTTCTTC. The whole variable domain, remainder taken from reference TRBV5-8 and TRBJ2-1, is EAGVTQSPTHLIKTRGQQATLRCSPISGHTSVYWYQQALGLGLQFLLWYDEGEERNRGNFPPRFSGRQFPNYSSELNVNALELEDSALYLCASSRLGLTYNEQFFGPGTRLTVL.

This clone was detected only once. The rearrangement uses TRBV5-1 and TRBJ2-7; 7 bases map to TRBD2. Trimming took 0 bases from V and 4 from J; bases not matched to a gene: 4. Germline CDR1 reads SGHRS; CDR2 reads YFSETQ. This CDR3 is 14 amino acids long. CDR3 sequence (DNA): TGCGCCAGCAGCTTGGGGGAGGGAAGGTACGAGCAGTACTTC. Amino acid sequence: CASSLGEGRYEQYF.

This clone has just one count. This chain uses TRBV11-2 with TRBJ1-3; D not resolved. The germline CDR1 and CDR2 sequences are SGHAT and FQNNGV. The length of the CDR3 is 17 residues. V lost 1 base and J 0 bases, leaving 13 bases between the germline ends. Here the CDR3 reads CASSLVDPAGSGNTIYF. The CDR3 DNA is TGTGCCAGCAGCTTAGTAGACCCGGCAGGCTCTGGAAACACCATATATTTT.

This clone has a handful of counts. The V gene is TRBV4-1, the J gene TRBJ1-1; TRBD1 agrees at 7 bases. CDR1 is MGHRA and CDR2 is YSYEKL in the germline V gene. The CDR3 length is 14 residues. J gave up 5 bases and V 4 bases, and 7 bases lay outside the gene matches. The CDR3 reads CASSPYTGVTEAFF. The CDR3, as DNA: TGCGCCAGCAGCCCCTATACAGGGGTGACTGAAGCTTTCTTT.

The chain joins TRBV5-1 to TRBJ1-5, with 10 bases aligning to TRBD1. The V gene's germline CDR1 is SGHRS and CDR2 YFSETQ. V trimming: 4 bases; J trimming: 4 bases; junction bases outside the gene matches: 5. CDR3 length: 15 amino acids. The CDR3 loop is CASSPSGQGNQPQHF. The CDR3 bases are TGCGCCAGCAGCCCCTCGGGACAGGGGAATCAGCCCCAGCATTTT.

This clone was counted a few times. The chain has TRBV4-3 and TRBJ2-5, with D perhaps matching TRBD2 (5 bases). This CDR3 contains 16 residues. Germline loops: CDR1 LGHNA, CDR2 YSLEER. V was clipped by 1 base and J by 4 bases, with 16 bases between them. The CDR3 bases are TGCGCCAGCAGCCAAGTGCTCGCGGGCAAGGGAGAGACCCAGTACTTC. It yields the protein CASSQVLAGKGETQYF.

This clone was recorded only once. The chain joins TRBV6-6 to TRBJ2-7; a weak D match, TRBD1 (6 bases). V lost 7 bases and J lost 7, with 20 bases in between. CDR1 is MNHNY, CDR2 SVGAGI, per germline (reference sequence). The CDR3 consists of 14 residues. CDR3 amino acids: CASTPGAGFGEQYF. In DNA, the CDR3 is TGTGCCAGCACCCCAGGGGCAGGGTTTGGGGAGCAGTACTTC.

The rearrangement links TRBV10-1 to TRBJ1-5, with TRBD1 matching over 9 bases. Germline lookup yields CDR1 WNHNN and CDR2 SYGVQD (reference sequence). The V and J ends lost 6 bases and 6 bases, in that order; junction bases with no gene match: 6. This CDR3 is built from 14 residues. The CDR3 region has the DNA TGCGCCAGCAGCCCGGGGACAGGGAGTCAGCCCCAGCATTTT. It encodes CASSPGTGSQPQHF.

The gene calls are TRBV27 and TRBJ2-7; 10 bases agree with TRBD2. The CDR3 spans 18 residues. J gave up 1 base and V 4 bases, and 13 bases lay outside the gene matches. Looked up from germline, CDR1 is MNHEY and CDR2 is SMNVEV (reference sequence). CDR3 sequence: CASSYFRPSGSSSYEQYF. Written as DNA, the CDR3 is TGTGCCAGCAGTTACTTCCGGCCTAGCGGGAGTTCTTCCTACGAGCAGTACTTC.

The chain employs TRBV19 and TRBJ1-1; 7 positions agree with TRBD1. The length of the CDR3 is 14 residues. Germline CDR1 LNHDA, CDR2 SQIVND (reference sequence). V was clipped by 2 bases and J by 12 bases; unmatched bases: 12. The CDR3 nucleotides are TGTGCCAGTAGTATATCTTTCTTCGGACAGGATACTTTCTTT. This sequence encodes CASSISFFGQDTFF.

The chain uses TRBV19 and TRBJ2-1; 11 bases agree with TRBD2. The CDR3 spans 14 residues. V dropped 7 bases and J dropped 8; count of bases not matched to a gene: 7. Germline assignment: CDR1 LNHDA and CDR2 SQIVND (reference sequence). Here the CDR3 reads CASTLGTSGDEQFF. The DNA for the CDR3 is TGTGCCAGTACCCTCGGGACTAGCGGAGATGAGCAGTTCTTC.

The chain has TRBV2 and TRBJ2-7, with 14 bases fitting TRBD2. Per the germline V gene, CDR1 is SNHLY and CDR2 is FYNNEI. The CDR3 runs 16 residues. With 7 bases clipped from V and 3 bases from J, the junction kept 8 bases outside the gene matches. CDR3 sequence reads: CASNTGTSGSLYEQYF. The CDR3 nucleotides are TGTGCCAGCAATACCGGGACTAGCGGGAGCCTCTACGAGCAGTACTTC.

J is TRBJ2-5 and V is TRBV19; D possibly corresponds to TRBD1 (6 bases). The germline gives CDR1 LNHDA, CDR2 SQIVND (reference sequence). The CDR3 has 15 residues. V was trimmed by 7 bases and J by 4 bases, leaving 19 bases between them. CDR3 nucleotide sequence: TGTGCCAGTACCATAAGCTACAGGGTAGGAGAGACCCAGTACTTC. As protein: CASTISYRVGETQYF.